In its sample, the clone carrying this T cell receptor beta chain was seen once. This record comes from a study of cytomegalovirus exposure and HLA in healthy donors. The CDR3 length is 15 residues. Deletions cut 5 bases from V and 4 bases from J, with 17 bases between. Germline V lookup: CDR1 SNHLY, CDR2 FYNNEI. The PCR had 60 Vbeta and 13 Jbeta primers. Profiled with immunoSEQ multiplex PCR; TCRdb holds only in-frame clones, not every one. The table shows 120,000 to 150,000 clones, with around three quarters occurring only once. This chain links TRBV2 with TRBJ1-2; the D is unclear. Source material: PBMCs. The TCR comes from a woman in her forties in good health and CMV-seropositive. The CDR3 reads CASSPLAAFGYGYTF. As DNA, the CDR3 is TGTGCCAGCAGTCCCCTCGCGGCGTTCGGCTATGGCTACACCTTC. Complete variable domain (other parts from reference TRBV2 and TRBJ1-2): EPEVTQTPSHQVTQMGQEVILRCVPISNHLYFYWYRQILGQKVEFLVSFYNNEISEKSEIFDDQFSVERPDGSNFTLKIRSTKLEDSAMYFCASSPLAAFGYGYTFGSGTRLTVV.